The clone carrying this T cell receptor beta chain has a count of ten or more. What was amplified from RNA transcripts were TCR beta CDR3 regions. A first-round RT-PCR of the TCR CDR3 used the HTBI primer set. From the multiplex PCR reads, TCRdb called clonotypes with MiXCR, one entry per CDR3 protein. The sample shows approximately 260,000 distinct CDR3 sequences, about 16% of them seen only once. The V and J ends lost 3 bases and 5 bases respectively, with 13 bases between them. Germline CDR1 and CDR2: SGHTA and FQGNSA. CDR3 size: 14 residues. These data belong to a study of T cells in Graves' hyperthyroidism and ophthalmopathy.

Sequences were obtained from blood. The chain employs TRBV7-2 and TRBJ2-5, with a tentative D call TRBD1 (5 bases). This TCR was recovered from a woman between 45 and 60 years old with Graves' hyperthyroidism that later progressed to Graves' ophthalmopathy. CDR3 DNA sequence: TGTGCCAGCAGCTTGGGGCCAGTCCGGGAGACCCAGTACTTC. Its translation is CASSLGPVRETQYF.